The text below deals with one TCR beta chain. Its antigen is not identified. The length of the CDR3 is 14 residues. Trimming pared 3 bases from V and 5 bases from J, leaving 13 bases between. Germline CDR1 is LNHNV and CDR2 is YYDKDF (reference sequence). These data originate in a study of shared clonotypes between healthy human individuals. Study-level results: In general, naive subsets displayed greater estimated richness than memory subsets did.

All participating donors were Caucasian adults from Nashville, Tennessee. Samples underwent the assay at deep level. Methods used by the authors: ImmunoSEQ gave junction-only sequences without quality scores, so filtering differed. This table comes from immunoSEQ multiplex PCR, and its TCRdb copy is limited to in-frame clones, with some not included. V, J and clone size derive from that table, while D and trimming were established from the DNA sequence. The table includes about 600,000 clones, 95% to 98% detected once. Sequenced material: naive CD4+ T cells sorted from blood. Regarding subset: CD45RA+ positively selected. The chain links TRBV15 to TRBJ1-1; D perhaps matches TRBD1 (5 bases). The TCR comes from a young woman in good health. CDR3 nucleotides: TGTGCCACCAGCAGTTCGACGGGGGAGACTGAAGCTTTCTTT. Its protein is CATSSSTGETEAFF.